The 10 T cell receptor beta chains in this list originate from one sample, sequenced in a study of OX40 agonist ivuxolimab in advanced cancers. This table comes from immunoSEQ multiplex PCR, and its TCRdb copy is limited to in-frame clones, with some not included. The sample lists 30,000 to 35,000 clones, about 84% occurring once. This specimen consisted of CD4+ or CD8+ T cells sorted from blood, obtained in a trial of the OX40 agonist ivuxolimab. The receptors shown here come from an adult with an advanced solid tumor such as melanoma, head and neck, liver or kidney cancer.

The rearrangement joins TRBV6-1 to TRBJ2-7, with 8 nucleotides matching TRBD1. This CDR3 is 15 amino acids long. CDR1 and CDR2 (germline): MNHNS, SASEGT. The J segment lost 3 bases and the V segment lost 7 bases, leaving 11 bases of the junction unmatched. CDR3 sequence reads: CASIQPGQAIYEQYF. CDR3 sequence (DNA): TGTGCCAGCATTCAACCGGGACAGGCGATCTACGAGCAGTACTTC.

CDR3 region: CASSIGGGYEQYF. The CDR3 DNA follows: TGTGCCAGTAGTATAGGGGGGGGCTACGAGCAGTACTTC. This chain connects TRBV19 to TRBJ2-7; 7 bases line up with TRBD2. The ends lost 1 base at V and 3 bases at J; junction bases unmatched: 0. The V gene's germline CDR1 is LNHDA and CDR2 SQIVND (reference sequence). CDR3 length equals 13 residues.

This sequence joins TRBV6-5 and TRBJ2-7, with 7 positions matching TRBD2. This CDR3 spans 15 amino acids. Germline-derived CDR1 and CDR2 are MNHEY and SVGAGI. J lost 1 base, V lost 0 bases, and 3 bases had no gene match. CDR3 nucleotide sequence: TGTGCCAGCAGTTACTCAGGTAGCGGGTCCTACGAGCAGTACTTC. Translated, it gives CASSYSGSGSYEQYF.

The rearrangement joins TRBV9 to TRBJ2-2, with no clear D. The CDR3 consists of 16 residues. The V end lost 6 bases, the J end lost 0 bases, and 15 bases lay between the germline ends. The germline V gene encodes CDR1 SGDLS and CDR2 YYNGEE. The CDR3 sequence: CASTSLGRSNTGELFF. The CDR3 DNA is TGTGCCAGCACCTCCCTGGGAAGATCGAACACCGGGGAGCTGTTTTTT.

This chain links TRBV7-9 with TRBJ2-2; 9 nucleotides line up with TRBD1. Germline V gives CDR1 SEHNR, CDR2 FQNEAQ (reference sequence). V trimming: 0 bases; J trimming: 6 bases; junction bases outside the gene matches: 2. The CDR3 runs to 15 residues. The CDR3 DNA reads as TGTGCCAGCAGCTTAGCGGGGACAGGGCCCGGGGAGCTGTTTTTT. Translation: CASSLAGTGPGELFF.

V is TRBV7-9 and J is TRBJ2-5, with D perhaps matching TRBD1 or TRBD2 (5 bases each). Germline assignment: CDR1 SEHNR and CDR2 FQNEAQ (reference sequence). The CDR3 runs 14 residues. Between the trimmed V and J ends, which lost 4 bases and 5 bases, there was a span of 14 bases. CDR3 loop: CASSWDPRMETQYF. CDR3 in DNA: TGTGCCAGCAGCTGGGACCCAAGGATGGAGACCCAGTACTTC.

As DNA, the CDR3 is TGTGCCAGCAGCCCTGGCCCGACGGCCTACAATGAGCAGTTCTTC. This encodes CASSPGPTAYNEQFF. The chain is built from TRBV9 and TRBJ2-1; D is unclear. V lost 4 bases, J lost 2 bases, and 13 bases lay in between. Looked up from germline, CDR1 is SGDLS and CDR2 is YYNGEE. The CDR3 is 15 residues long. Looking up the rest from reference TRBV9 and TRBJ2-1 gives the full variable domain: DSGVTQTPKHLITATGQRVTLRCSPRSGDLSVYWYQQSLDQGLQFLIQYYNGEERAKGNILERFSAQQFPDLHSELNLSSLELGDSALYFCASSPGPTAYNEQFFGPGTRLTVL.

The J gene is TRBJ2-2, the V gene TRBV5-4; the D gene is possibly TRBD2 (6 bases). The germline V gene encodes CDR1 SGHNT and CDR2 YYREEE (reference sequence). This CDR3 region has 13 residues. Trimming pared 3 bases from V and 8 bases from J, leaving 11 bases between. For the CDR3, the DNA is TGTGCCAGCAGCTGGGAGGACTTGGGGGAGCTGTTTTTT. Its protein product is CASSWEDLGELFF. Combining the CDR3 with reference TRBV5-4 and TRBJ2-2 gives the whole variable domain ETGVTQSPTHLIKTRGQQVTLRCSSQSGHNTVSWYQQALGQGPQFIFQYYREEENGRGNFPPRFSGLQFPNYSSELNVNALELDDSALYLCASSWEDLGELFFGEGSRLTVL.

The rearrangement uses TRBV14 and TRBJ2-2; possibly TRBD1 or TRBD2 for D (6 bases each). Deletions cut 1 base from V and 8 bases from J, with 14 bases between. The CDR3 contains 15 residues. Looked up from germline, CDR1 is SGHDN and CDR2 is FVKESK. As DNA, the CDR3 is TGTGCCAGCAGCCAAGCCGGGGGCAGGGAAGGGGAGCTGTTTTTT. This gives the protein CASSQAGGREGELFF.

The chain is built from TRBV7-9 and TRBJ2-1; D not certain. CDR3 length equals 12 residues. The germline V gene has CDR1 SEHNR and CDR2 FQNEAQ (reference sequence). Between the trimmed V and J ends, which lost 5 bases and 7 bases, there was a span of 9 bases. The CDR3 DNA reads as TGTGCCAGCAGCCTGGGCTTTAATGAGCAGTTCTTC. As protein: CASSLGFNEQFF.